These 14 T cell receptor beta chains were sequenced from one sample in a study of CD8 T cells in ankylosing spondylitis. Using its own MiXCR run on the 5' RACE reads, TCRdb lists one record per CDR3 protein. This table has around 250,000 distinct CDR3 sequences, more than 25% appearing once. Sequencing used blood, either unsorted or a sorted T cell fraction (not recorded which). These receptors were obtained from a male donor with ankylosing spondylitis or in good health (not recorded which).

The genes are TRBV27 and TRBJ1-1, with D unclear. The germline gives CDR1 MNHEY, CDR2 SMNVEV (reference sequence). Between the trimmed V and J ends, which lost 10 bases and 1 base, there was a span of 22 bases. The CDR3 is 16 residues long. The CDR3 sequence: CATSPSILRENTEAFF. CDR3 in DNA: TGTGCCACTTCCCCGTCGATTCTAAGGGAGAACACTGAAGCTTTCTTT.

V usage is TRBV12-3 or TRBV12-4 and J usage is TRBJ2-1; TRBD2 matches at 12 bases. J lost 3 bases, V lost 5 bases, and 17 bases had no gene match. CDR3 size: 20 residues. The CDR3 protein is CASSPRSGGLLAGGYNEQFF. The CDR3 DNA sequence: TGTGCCAGCAGTCCACGTTCGGGGGGACTACTAGCGGGGGGCTACAATGAGCAGTTCTTC.

The chain recombines TRBV12-3 or TRBV12-4 with TRBJ1-2; D call uncertain. V dropped 1 base and J dropped 8 bases, with 14 bases sitting between them. The CDR3 loop spans 14 amino acids. The CDR3 bases are TGTGCCAGCAGTTTAGGGATCCGGGAGGGAGGCTACACCTTC. Encoded protein: CASSLGIREGGYTF.

The chain joins TRBV11-2 to TRBJ2-7; 8 bases map to TRBD1. J lost 2 bases, V lost 5 bases, and 8 bases had no gene match. The CDR3 sequence is 15 residues long. Germline assignment: CDR1 SGHAT and CDR2 FQNNGV. In nucleotides, the CDR3 is TGTGCCAGCAGCCCCGACAGGGGAACGGCCTACGAGCAGTACTTC. Its protein product is CASSPDRGTAYEQYF.

This clonotype showed up just a few times. The chain is built from TRBV20-1 and TRBJ1-3; 7 bases match TRBD1. This CDR3 is 14 amino acids long. Looked up from germline, CDR1 is DFQATT and CDR2 is SNEGSKA (reference sequence). J was trimmed by 4 bases and V by 6 bases; bases with no gene match: 9. CDR3 region: CSATEGAGGNTIYF. For the CDR3, the DNA is TGCAGTGCGACCGAGGGGGCGGGCGGAAACACCATATATTTT.

This chain connects TRBV11-2 to TRBJ2-1; 9 bases match TRBD2. The CDR3 has 15 residues. The germline V gene has CDR1 SGHAT and CDR2 FQNNGV. V lost 4 bases to trimming and J lost 4 bases; unmatched junction nucleotides: 5. Written as DNA, the CDR3 is TGTGCCAGCAGCTCGAGGAGCGGGGGGTACAATGAGCAGTTCTTC. Translating gives CASSSRSGGYNEQFF.

The V and J genes are TRBV5-1 and TRBJ2-3, with TRBD1 identical over 8 bases. The CDR3 is made up of 14 amino acids. Germline CDR1 is SGHRS and CDR2 is YFSETQ. V was clipped by 3 bases and J by 3 bases; unmatched bases: 3. The CDR3 here is CASSWQGATDTQYF. As DNA, the CDR3 is TGCGCCAGCAGCTGGCAGGGGGCTACAGATACGCAGTATTTT.

The chain employs TRBV28 and TRBJ2-7; tentative D call: TRBD1 (6 bases). The germline V and J ends were trimmed by 4 bases and 4 bases, with 17 bases remaining between them. The CDR3 is 15 residues long. Germline assignment: CDR1 MDHEN and CDR2 SYDVKM. As DNA, the CDR3 is TGTGCCAGCAGTTCTCTAGCCGCAGGGGTTTACGAGCAGTACTTC. Translation gives CASSSLAAGVYEQYF.

This clonotype occurred a few times. The CDR3 DNA follows: TGCAGTGCTCAAGGGGGGAAAGAGACCCAGTACTTC. Amino acid sequence: CSAQGGKETQYF. V is TRBV20-1 and J is TRBJ2-5; D may correspond to TRBD1 or TRBD2 (6 bases each). Trimming left V 5 bases short and J 3 bases short, with 10 bases between. CDR1 DFQATT and CDR2 SNEGSKA come from the germline V gene (reference sequence). The CDR3 is 12 residues long.

This chain connects TRBV5-1 to TRBJ2-3, with D maybe TRBD1 (6 bases). V was cut by 4 bases and J by 3 bases, with 18 bases left in between. Germline CDR1 SGHRS, CDR2 YFSETQ. The CDR3 contains 16 residues. The CDR3 bases are TGCGCCAGCAGCCCCCTAGCCAGGGGTGGGACAGATACGCAGTATTTT. Its protein product is CASSPLARGGTDTQYF. The full variable domain, with the rest looked up from reference TRBV5-1 and TRBJ2-3, is KAGVTQTPRYLIKTRGQQVTLSCSPISGHRSVSWYQQTPGQGLQFLFEYFSETQRNKGNFPGRFSGRQFSNSRSEMNVSTLELGDSALYLCASSPLARGGTDTQYFGPGTRLTVL.

This clonotype came up a few times. The chain uses TRBV28 and TRBJ1-1; D gene uncertain. The germline V gene encodes CDR1 MDHEN and CDR2 SYDVKM. The CDR3 has 12 amino acids. V was pared by 6 bases and J by 5 bases, with 10 bases between. The chain's CDR3 is CASSLKGTEAFF. The CDR3 nucleotides read TGTGCCAGCAGCCTTAAAGGAACTGAAGCTTTCTTT.

There are a few counts of this clonotype. CDR3 sequence (DNA): TGCAGTGCTAGAGATGCCCGGGGCAGTCATTCACCCCTCCACTTT. This translates into CSARDARGSHSPLHF. This chain joins TRBV20-1 and TRBJ1-6; D might be TRBD1 (5 bases). Trimming left V 0 bases short and J 8 bases short, with 14 bases between. The germline gives CDR1 DFQATT, CDR2 SNEGSKA (reference sequence). The CDR3 runs to 15 residues.

This sequence joins TRBV15 and TRBJ1-1, with a possible D match to TRBD1 (6 bases). The CDR3 consists of 15 residues. V was trimmed by 5 bases and J by 1 base, leaving 14 bases between them. CDR1 is LNHNV and CDR2 is YYDKDF in the germline V gene (reference sequence). This CDR3 is CATSDRDTPNTEAFF. CDR3 DNA: TGTGCCACCAGCGACCGGGACACCCCGAACACTGAAGCTTTCTTT.

This clonotype was picked up a small number of times. The V and J genes are TRBV20-1 and TRBJ2-5; D is unresolved. Germline V gene sequence: CDR1 DFQATT, CDR2 SNEGSKA (reference sequence). There are 13 residues in the CDR3. The CDR3 sequence is CSPASVLLETQYF. The DNA of the CDR3 is TGCAGCCCTGCATCGGTTTTACTAGAGACCCAGTACTTC.